Below are 24 T cell receptor beta chains sequenced from a single sample in a study of cytomegalovirus exposure and HLA in healthy donors. Here immunoSEQ multiplex PCR was the method, and the copy in TCRdb shows in-frame clones only, minus some. The sample holds around 200,000 clones, approximately 83% seen once. Sequences were obtained from PBMCs. These receptors all come from a woman aged 18-29 years in good health and CMV-seropositive.

The chain couples TRBV29-1 to TRBJ1-5; D unclear. The CDR3 sequence is 13 residues long. V shed 4 bases and J shed 2 bases, with 9 bases lying between them. In germline, CDR1 is SQVTM, CDR2 ANQGSEA. The CDR3 loop is CSVADSGNQPQHF. Here the CDR3 DNA reads TGCAGCGTTGCAGATTCTGGCAATCAGCCCCAGCATTTT.

This chain uses TRBV5-6 with TRBJ2-2; 7 positions agree with TRBD1. Germline CDR1 is SGHDT and CDR2 is YYEEEE. This CDR3 region has 15 residues. Trimming took 2 bases from V and 6 from J; bases not matched to a gene: 7. DNA for the CDR3: TGTGCCAGCAGCTTTCGACAGGGCGACGCCGGGGAGCTGTTTTTT. Amino acid sequence: CASSFRQGDAGELFF.

The genes are TRBV6-6 and TRBJ2-7; 9 nucleotides align to TRBD1. Germline V CDR1 and CDR2: MNHNY, SVGAGI (reference sequence). Germline trimming cut 6 bases from V and 3 bases from J; bases unmatched to any gene: 6. This CDR3 spans 14 amino acids. In DNA form, the CDR3 reads TGTGCCAGCAGGGGACAGGGAACGGTCTACGAGCAGTACTTC. It encodes CASRGQGTVYEQYF.

The V gene is TRBV7-9, the J gene TRBJ2-1; a possible D gene is TRBD2 (7 bases). Germline V gives CDR1 SEHNR, CDR2 FQNEAQ (reference sequence). V gave up 7 bases and J gave up 5 bases, with 15 bases separating them. This CDR3 comprises 14 residues. CDR3 nucleotide sequence: TGTGCCAGCACCTTCGGGGGGCCTAACAATGAGCAGTTCTTC. As protein: CASTFGGPNNEQFF.

The table lists this clone with a few counts. This chain joins TRBV25-1 and TRBJ2-7; no definite D call. This CDR3 has 13 residues. Germline V lookup: CDR1 MGHDK, CDR2 SYGVNS. The V end lost 2 bases, the J end lost 3 bases, and 8 bases lay between the germline ends. The CDR3 sequence: CASSEAKSYEQYF. Here the CDR3 DNA reads TGTGCCAGCAGTGAAGCGAAGAGCTACGAGCAGTACTTC.

This chain connects TRBV5-1 to TRBJ2-2; D unclear. The germline V gene has CDR1 SGHRS and CDR2 YFSETQ. Trimming took off 5 bases at V and 6 bases at J, with 11 bases between the two ends. CDR3 length equals 13 residues. The CDR3 nucleotides read TGCGCCAGCAGTATTCAGGTTTCCGGGGAGCTGTTTTTT. Its protein product is CASSIQVSGELFF.

The rearrangement uses TRBV6-1 and TRBJ1-2, with 11 bases aligning to TRBD1. The CDR3 is 14 residues long. Germline CDR1 reads MNHNS; CDR2 reads SASEGT. Trimming removed 6 bases from V and 4 bases from J; junction bases left unmatched: 4. The chain's CDR3 is CASREDRGLYGYTF. The CDR3 nucleotides are TGTGCCAGCAGGGAGGACAGGGGGCTCTATGGCTACACCTTC.

The V and J genes are TRBV5-5 and TRBJ2-1, with 10 nucleotides matching TRBD1. This CDR3 region has 15 residues. V shed 4 bases and J 8 bases; nucleotides not matched to a gene: 9. Germline V gene lookup returns CDR1 SGHKS and CDR2 YYEKEE (reference sequence). The CDR3 DNA reads TGTGCCAGCAGCGTTGGGACAGGGGCTTGGGATGAGCAGTTCTTC. It is translated as CASSVGTGAWDEQFF. The complete variable domain, with remaining parts taken from reference TRBV5-5 and TRBJ2-1, reads DAGVTQSPTHLIKTRGQQVTLRCSPISGHKSVSWYQQVLGQGPQFIFQYYEKEERGRGNFPDRFSARQFPNYSSELNVNALLLGDSALYLCASSVGTGAWDEQFFGPGTRLTVL.

This chain uses TRBV11-2 with TRBJ1-2, with TRBD1 matching 9 bases. Germline V lookup: CDR1 SGHAT, CDR2 FQNNGV. The CDR3 loop spans 13 amino acids. J lost 9 bases, V lost 5 bases, and 7 bases had no gene match. The CDR3 DNA follows: TGTGCCAGCAGCCCCCGGACAGGGGCGAGCTACACCTTC. Its protein is CASSPRTGASYTF. The full variable domain, in which reference TRBV11-2 and TRBJ1-2 provide the parts outside the CDR3, is EAGVAQSPRYKIIEKRQSVAFWCNPISGHATLYWYQQILGQGPKLLIQFQNNGVVDDSQLPKDRFSAERLKGVDSTLKIQPAKLEDSAVYLCASSPRTGASYTFGSGTRLTVV.

The gene calls are TRBV6-1 and TRBJ2-2; 9 bases fit TRBD2. Germline CDR1 and CDR2: MNHNS and SASEGT. The length of the CDR3 is 16 residues. Unmatched junction bases numbered 3, after V lost 4 bases and J lost 0 bases. The CDR3 here is CASSVRGGANTGELFF. As DNA, the CDR3 is TGTGCCAGCAGTGTACGCGGGGGGGCGAACACCGGGGAGCTGTTTTTT.

The J gene is TRBJ1-1, the V gene TRBV7-8; D possibly corresponds to TRBD1 (6 bases). Trimming pared 5 bases from V and 5 bases from J, leaving 15 bases between. CDR1 SGHVS and CDR2 FQNEAQ come from the germline V gene. The length of the CDR3 is 14 residues. The chain's CDR3 is CASSRERGGTEAFF. For the CDR3, the DNA is TGTGCCAGCAGCCGAGAAAGGGGGGGAACTGAAGCTTTCTTT.

V gene TRBV7-2 combines with J gene TRBJ2-3; the match to TRBD2 covers 15 bases. Germline CDR1 reads SGHTA; CDR2 reads FQGNSA. The CDR3 contains 18 residues. Losses at the gene ends were 5 bases for V and 1 base for J; bases not matched to a gene: 7. The CDR3, as DNA: TGTGCCAGCAGCCTTGGACTAGCGGGGGGGTCTGGCACAGATACGCAGTATTTT. It codes for CASSLGLAGGSGTDTQYF.

The V call is TRBV4-2, the J call TRBJ2-7; a weak D match, TRBD1 (6 bases). The germline CDR1 and CDR2 sequences are LGHNA and YNFKEQ. This CDR3 is 15 amino acids long. The V end was cut by 1 base, the J end by 0 bases, with 10 bases between. The CDR3 region is CASSQAEDSSYEQYF. DNA for the CDR3: TGTGCCAGCAGCCAAGCCGAGGACAGCTCCTACGAGCAGTACTTC.

In this sample, this clone turned up a few times. The V call is TRBV7-3, the J call TRBJ2-7; 9 bases fit TRBD1. The CDR3 runs 13 residues. Germline assignment: CDR1 SGHTA and CDR2 FQGTGA. Trimming took 5 bases from V and 3 from J; bases not matched to a gene: 2. CDR3 DNA: TGTGCCAGCAGCACGGGACAGGGCTACGAGCAGTACTTC. Translated, it gives CASSTGQGYEQYF.

This clone has only a few counts. The rearrangement uses TRBV27 and TRBJ2-2; the match to TRBD2 covers 10 bases. V trimming: 4 bases; J trimming: 2 bases; junction bases outside the gene matches: 4. This CDR3 spans 16 amino acids. Germline V gene lookup returns CDR1 MNHEY and CDR2 SMNVEV (reference sequence). CDR3 sequence: CASSSLAGGNTGELFF. CDR3 DNA sequence: TGTGCCAGCAGTTCTTTAGCGGGGGGCAACACCGGGGAGCTGTTTTTT.

CDR3 region: CASSQDGGDTQYF. In DNA, the CDR3 is TGCGCCAGCAGCCAAGATGGCGGAGATACGCAGTATTTT. The chain has TRBV4-3 and TRBJ2-3, with no clear D. The CDR3 length is 13 residues. V lost 0 bases and J 5 bases, leaving 6 bases between the germline ends. The germline CDR1 and CDR2 sequences are LGHNA and YSLEER.

J is TRBJ1-1 and V is TRBV5-1, with D uncertain. Trimming shortened V by 0 bases and J by 2 bases, and 11 bases separated the two germline ends. This CDR3 has 15 amino acids. Per the germline V gene, CDR1 is SGHRS and CDR2 is YFSETQ. CDR3 coding DNA: TGCGCCAGCAGCTTGGGTCAACCGGGAAACACTGAAGCTTTCTTT. Translation: CASSLGQPGNTEAFF.

V gene TRBV28 combines with J gene TRBJ2-3, with TRBD1 matching over 9 bases. The CDR3 extends over 15 amino acids. Germline-derived CDR1 and CDR2 are MDHEN and SYDVKM. V dropped 3 bases and J dropped 9; count of bases not matched to a gene: 10. The CDR3 coding sequence is TGTGCCAGCAGTTTTAGGACAGGGGTTGTAAGAACGCAGTATTTT. Encoded protein: CASSFRTGVVRTQYF.

This clone showed up just once. The V call is TRBV29-1, the J call TRBJ2-1, with D possibly being TRBD1 (5 bases). This CDR3 is built from 14 residues. From germline, CDR1 is SQVTM and CDR2 ANQGSEA. V was clipped by 3 bases and J by 4 bases, with 13 bases between them. The CDR3 nucleotides read TGCAGCGTTGAGGAGCAGGGCCATTACAATGAGCAGTTCTTC. Its translation is CSVEEQGHYNEQFF.

The V and J genes are TRBV7-9 and TRBJ1-2; D call uncertain. From germline, CDR1 is SEHNR and CDR2 FQNEAQ (reference sequence). CDR3 length equals 14 residues. The V and J ends lost 1 base and 8 bases respectively, with 14 bases between them. The CDR3 spells CASSLVGTGWGYTF. CDR3 nucleotides: TGTGCCAGCAGCTTAGTTGGTACGGGGTGGGGCTACACCTTC.

This clone has a handful of counts. The chain uses TRBV19 and TRBJ1-1; D is perhaps TRBD1 (6 bases). V was trimmed by 7 bases and J by 1 base, leaving 13 bases between them. The CDR3 spans 14 residues. Germline CDR1 LNHDA, CDR2 SQIVND (reference sequence). The CDR3 protein is CASNPPDRNTEAFF. The CDR3 DNA sequence: TGTGCCAGTAACCCCCCGGACAGGAACACTGAAGCTTTCTTT.

This chain uses TRBV5-1 with TRBJ2-7, with TRBD1 matching over 10 bases. The germline CDR1 and CDR2 sequences are SGHRS and YFSETQ. Unmatched junction bases numbered 4, after V lost 0 bases and J lost 1 base. CDR3 length: 16 amino acids. The CDR3 nucleotides are TGCGCCAGCAGCTTGGAAAGGACAGGGGGTTCCTACGAGCAGTACTTC. This codes for CASSLERTGGSYEQYF.

This chain links TRBV6-5 with TRBJ1-1; D gene unclear. Looked up from germline, CDR1 is MNHEY and CDR2 is SVGAGI. CDR3 length: 15 residues. V was clipped by 6 bases and J by 3 bases, with 17 bases between them. CDR3 loop: CASSPRRDLHTEAFF. The CDR3 DNA follows: TGTGCCAGCAGCCCCCGGAGGGATTTGCACACTGAAGCTTTCTTT.

This clone has more than one count but fewer than ten. V usage is TRBV7-8 and J usage is TRBJ2-5; TRBD2 is a possible D gene (5 bases). The CDR3 is 14 residues long. Looked up from germline, CDR1 is SGHVS and CDR2 is FQNEAQ. The germline V and J ends were trimmed by 5 bases and 1 base, with 11 bases remaining between them. The CDR3 loop is CASSLYGVQETQYF. The CDR3 coding sequence is TGTGCCAGCAGCCTATACGGGGTCCAAGAGACCCAGTACTTC.